This TCR beta chain derives from a study of post-analysis software for immune sequencing data (dated by TCRdb to the mid-2010s). With respect to the entire study: The recorded disease courses included relapsing-remitting, secondary progressive and progressive-relapsing multiple sclerosis, and some patients had no subtype annotation. Patient repertoires were compared against some twelve previously published healthy control repertoires from donors aged about 6 to 26 years. A subset of samples was prepared in parallel using single-end sample barcoding, then pooled and co-amplified after Illumina adapter ligation. On the study overall, not on this receptor specifically: Multiple sclerosis patients had significantly lower normalized Chao1 diversity than controls, a result that suggests substantial peripheral T-cell clonal expansion. Direct clustering with F measure revealed strong co-clustering of samples prepared in the same batch, which led to a batch-effect correction. Significantly higher frequencies in patients than in controls were found for five or six TRBV segments, including TRBV5-6, TRBV5-1 and TRBV20-1. The multiple sclerosis patient group was slightly younger than the control group.

To demonstrate the VDJtools post-analysis software, TCR beta repertoires were profiled from the peripheral blood of about 13 young patients with multiple sclerosis. The multiple sclerosis patients were children and adolescents ranging in age from roughly 6 to 15 years. The library was prepared using PCR. The instrument was an Illumina HiSeq 2500. To reduce PCR and sequencing biases, unique molecular identifiers were built into the TCR beta cDNA libraries. Every 1 to 10 million input T cells yielded approximately 500,000 cDNA molecules, meaning each molecule approximated one T cell. Patient libraries were prepared and sequenced with the same protocol used for the earlier healthy control dataset. Within a given batch, samples were prepared together, multiplexed and sequenced on the same HiSeq lane. Under the source paper's analysis protocol: Raw barcoded reads were processed with MIGEC, discarding single-read molecular identifier groups before consensus assembly and CDR3 extraction. VDJtools was used for post-analysis of the clonotype tables, with diversity normalized by down-sampling every dataset to the smallest sample size. To correct batch-related cross-sample contamination, repertoire overlap clustering matched CDR3 amino acid sequences but not nucleotide sequences. The public reads were run again by TCRdb, first through fastp at Q25 and then through MiXCR, and only productive beta chains were kept. Every entry covers one CDR3 protein and lists the most common genes and DNA from its rows. TCRdb's processing, not the authors' own work, is the source of the V and J calls. This sample holds approximately 250,000 distinct CDR3 sequences; 36% were observed only once. Roughly 4.8% of the sample comes from the top ten.

V is shortened by 4 bases, J by 4 bases, and the region joining them spans 11 bases. Counted from cysteine to phenylalanine, this CDR3 has 14 amino acids. The CDR3 DNA has 42 bases and is translated from base 1. From the germline V gene, CDR1 is SGHTA and CDR2 is FQGNSA. This clonotype was recorded many times. There is no known antigen for this receptor. No much larger clone exists at a distance of one base, and base qualities are not known. This chain joins TRBV7-2 to TRBJ1-5; possibly the D gene is TRBD1, per 6 matching bases. Sequencing was done on a sample of blood. The receptor comes from a girl under 18 with multiple sclerosis. The DNA sequence is given as TGTGCCAGCAGCTCCGTTACAGGGAATCAGCCCCAGCATTTT. It specifies CASSSVTGNQPQHF.